Below are 3 T cell receptor beta chains sequenced from a single sample in a study of T cell repertoires in cytomegalovirus infection. TCRdb reprocessed the reads with MiXCR, giving one entry per CDR3 protein. The sample lists around 280,000 distinct CDR3 sequences, roughly 13% occurring once. The specimen was PBMCs. The source is a human donor in good health (CMV status not recorded). Some clones in this sample may be carry-over from other donors' samples.

This clonotype was recorded many times. This sequence joins TRBV7-2 and TRBJ2-2; D ambiguous. The CDR3 length is 13 residues. Germline V lookup: CDR1 SGHTA, CDR2 FQGNSA. V lost 1 base and J lost 4, with 4 bases in between. CDR3 nucleotides: TGTGCCAGCAGCTTAGACTTCACCGGGGAGCTGTTTTTT. It codes for CASSLDFTGELFF.

V gene TRBV2 combines with J gene TRBJ2-5; D remains unclear. Trimming stripped 7 bases from V and 7 bases from J, with 16 bases between. CDR1 SNHLY and CDR2 FYNNEI come from the germline V gene. The CDR3 covers 13 residues. CDR3 loop: CASTEEGPGTQYF. In DNA form, the CDR3 reads TGTGCCAGCACCGAGGAAGGTCCTGGGACCCAGTACTTC.

A few counts support this clonotype. This chain's CDR3 is CSVEARVDTQYF. The CDR3 nucleotides read TGCAGCGTGGAGGCCCGCGTAGATACGCAGTATTTT. This chain links TRBV29-1 with TRBJ2-3; a weak D match, TRBD2 (5 bases). Trimming left V 6 bases short and J 5 bases short, with 12 bases between. The CDR3 has 12 residues. Germline lookup yields CDR1 SQVTM and CDR2 ANQGSEA.